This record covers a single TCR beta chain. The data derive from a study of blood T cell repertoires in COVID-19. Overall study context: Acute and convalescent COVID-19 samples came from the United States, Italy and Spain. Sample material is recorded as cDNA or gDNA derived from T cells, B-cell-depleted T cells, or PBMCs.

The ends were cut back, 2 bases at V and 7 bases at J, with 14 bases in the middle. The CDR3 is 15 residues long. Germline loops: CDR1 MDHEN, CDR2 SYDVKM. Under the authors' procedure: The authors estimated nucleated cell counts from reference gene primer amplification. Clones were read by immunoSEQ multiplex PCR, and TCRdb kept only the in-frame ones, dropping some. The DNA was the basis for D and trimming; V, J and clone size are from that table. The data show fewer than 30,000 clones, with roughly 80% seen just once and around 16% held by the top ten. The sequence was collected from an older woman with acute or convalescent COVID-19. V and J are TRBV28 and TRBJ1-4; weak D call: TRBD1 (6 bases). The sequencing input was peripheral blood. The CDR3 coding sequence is TGTGCCAGCAGTTTACCCAGTGGGGGCGGTGAAAAACTGTTTTTT. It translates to CASSLPSGGGEKLFF.